Shown below are 23 T cell receptor beta chains from a single sample sequenced in a study of blood T cell repertoires in COVID-19. Data came from immunoSEQ multiplex PCR; TCRdb stores just in-frame clones and leaves some out. The sample contains tens of thousands of clones, 84% of which appear only once. The sequenced sample consisted of peripheral blood. The source is a man aged 40-49 years with acute or convalescent COVID-19.

The CDR3 protein is CASSETRTTTEAFF. The CDR3 DNA reads TGTGCCAGCAGTGAAACTAGAACCACCACTGAAGCTTTCTTT. The rearrangement links TRBV2 to TRBJ1-1; D uncertain. Trimming took 2 bases from V and 4 from J, leaving 11 bases between them. The CDR3 totals 14 residues. CDR1 and CDR2 from the germline V gene are SNHLY and FYNNEI.

This CDR3 reads CAWSVDSMELFF. CDR3 in DNA: TGTGCCTGGAGTGTAGACTCAATGGAACTGTTTTTT. The chain employs TRBV30 and TRBJ1-4; unclear D gene. Trimming removed 0 bases from V and 12 bases from J, with 11 bases in between. There are 12 residues in the CDR3. Germline V CDR1 and CDR2: GTSNPN, SVGIG (reference sequence). Filled out from reference TRBV30 and TRBJ1-4, the complete variable domain reads SQTIHQWPATLVQPVGSPLSLECTVEGTSNPNLYWYRQAAGRGLQLLFYSVGIGQISSEVPQNLSASRPQDRQFILSSKKLLLSDSGFYLCAWSVDSMELFFGSGTQLSVL.

The V call is TRBV25-1, the J call TRBJ1-6, with TRBD1 as a possible D gene (5 bases). The CDR3 loop spans 15 amino acids. V lost 5 bases, J lost 3 bases, and 11 bases lay in between. CDR1 and CDR2 (germline): MGHDK, SYGVNS. The DNA for the CDR3 is TGTGCCAGCAGTCGCCAGACAGACTATAATTCACCCCTCCACTTT. Protein sequence: CASSRQTDYNSPLHF. Full variable domain (missing parts from reference TRBV25-1 and TRBJ1-6): EADIYQTPRYLVIGTGKKITLECSQTMGHDKMYWYQQDPGMELHLIHYSYGVNSTEKGDLSSESTVSRIRTEHFPLTLESARPSHTSQYLCASSRQTDYNSPLHFGNGTRLTVT.

The chain employs TRBV7-9 and TRBJ2-7; 7 nucleotides line up with TRBD2. With V trimmed by 2 bases and J by 2 bases, 3 bases remained unmatched. Per germline, CDR1 SEHNR and CDR2 FQNEAQ (reference sequence). This CDR3 region has 14 residues. The CDR3 bases are TGTGCCAGCAGCTTACCCAGCGGGACCTACGAGCAGTACTTC. It is translated as CASSLPSGTYEQYF.

The CDR3: CASSLGQNTEAFF. CDR3 DNA: TGTGCCAGCAGCTTGGGCCAGAACACTGAAGCTTTCTTT. The chain links TRBV11-3 to TRBJ1-1; D gene ambiguous. This CDR3 is 13 amino acids long. In germline, CDR1 is SGHNT, CDR2 YENEEA. Trimming removed 3 bases from V and 1 base from J, with 6 bases in between.

The CDR3 sequence: CATSDSWDRVYNEQFF. The DNA of the CDR3 is TGTGCCACCAGTGATTCTTGGGACAGGGTCTACAATGAGCAGTTCTTC. The chain has TRBV24-1 and TRBJ2-1; 9 bases fit TRBD1. V was pared by 2 bases and J by 3 bases, with 4 bases of the junction left unmatched. Germline-derived CDR1 and CDR2 are KGHDR and SFDVKD. CDR3 length equals 16 residues.

J is TRBJ2-2 and V is TRBV4-2; possible D gene TRBD1, 6 bases. The germline gives CDR1 LGHNA, CDR2 YNFKEQ. V lost 0 bases, J lost 4 bases, and 18 bases lay in between. The CDR3 has 18 amino acids. The CDR3 sequence: CASSQERSNRESTGELFF. The CDR3 nucleotides are TGTGCCAGCAGCCAAGAACGATCGAACAGGGAGTCCACCGGGGAGCTGTTTTTT.

V and J are TRBV7-6 and TRBJ2-3, with 13 bases lining up with TRBD2. The germline gives CDR1 SGHVS, CDR2 FNYEAQ. After removal of 2 bases from V and 0 bases from J, the junction contained 2 bases not matched to a gene. There are 17 residues in the CDR3. CDR3 coding DNA: TGTGCCAGCAGCTTAAGACTAGCGGGAGGAAGCACAGATACGCAGTATTTT. As protein: CASSLRLAGGSTDTQYF.

This chain connects TRBV15 to TRBJ2-1; a possible D gene is TRBD1 (6 bases). Per germline, CDR1 LNHNV and CDR2 YYDKDF (reference sequence). This CDR3 region has 15 residues. Trimming left V 0 bases short and J 12 bases short, with 18 bases between. The CDR3 nucleotides read TGTGCCACCAGCAGAGACGGGGCTGACGAAGGGGGGCAGTTCTTC. Protein product: CATSRDGADEGGQFF.

V gene TRBV2 combines with J gene TRBJ2-1; 7 bases match TRBD1. The V and J ends lost 3 bases and 9 bases, in that order; junction bases with no gene match: 8. Germline CDR1 and CDR2: SNHLY and FYNNEI. The CDR3 sequence is 14 residues long. The CDR3 region is CASSDGTALREQFF. The CDR3 bases are TGTGCCAGCAGTGATGGGACAGCCCTTCGTGAGCAGTTCTTC.

V usage is TRBV7-9 and J usage is TRBJ1-1; TRBD1 matches 7 bases. Trimming at V came to 8 bases and at J to 0 bases, leaving 9 bases not matched to a gene. CDR1 and CDR2 (germline): SEHNR, FQNEAQ (reference sequence). The CDR3 extends over 15 amino acids. CDR3 bases: TGTGCCAGCTCCCTGGGCAGGGGGATGAACACTGAAGCTTTCTTT. Translated: CASSLGRGMNTEAFF.

The chain has TRBV12-5 and TRBJ2-2; D not resolved. CDR1 is LGHNT, CDR2 FRNRAP, per germline. V lost 4 bases and J lost 5, with 11 bases in between. The CDR3 consists of 14 residues. The CDR3 protein is CASGSRSRTGELFF. The CDR3 nucleotides are TGTGCTAGTGGTTCCCGATCTAGGACCGGGGAGCTGTTTTTT. Full variable domain (outside the CDR3, taken from reference TRBV12-5 and TRBJ2-2): DARVTQTPRHKVTEMGQEVTMRCQPILGHNTVFWYRQTMMQGLELLAYFRNRAPLDDSGMPKDRFSAEMPDATLATLKIQPSEPRDSAVYFCASGSRSRTGELFFGEGSRLTVL.

The V gene is TRBV30, the J gene TRBJ2-7; a possible D gene is TRBD2 (6 bases). Germline CDR1 and CDR2: GTSNPN and SVGIG (reference sequence). V lost 2 bases and J lost 7, with 12 bases in between. The CDR3 has 12 amino acids. CDR3 loop: CAWSQGLKEQYF. CDR3 nucleotide sequence: TGTGCCTGGAGTCAGGGACTGAAGGAGCAGTACTTC.

V gene TRBV7-8 combines with J gene TRBJ1-1, with a weak D call TRBD1 (6 bases). V lost 5 bases and J lost 3, with 13 bases in between. The CDR3 runs to 14 residues. Germline CDR1 and CDR2: SGHVS and FQNEAQ. The CDR3, as DNA: TGTGCCAGCAGCCCCCTGGACAGAGACACTGAAGCTTTCTTT. Its protein is CASSPLDRDTEAFF.

The rearrangement links TRBV24-1 to TRBJ2-1, with 9 bases aligning to TRBD1. V lost 7 bases and J lost 5; bases outside the gene matches: 8. The CDR3 totals 15 residues. The germline V gene encodes CDR1 KGHDR and CDR2 SFDVKD. The CDR3 nucleotides read TGTGCCACCAGCGCATCCGGGACAGGGAACAATGAGCAGTTCTTC. Encoded protein: CATSASGTGNNEQFF.

This sequence joins TRBV3-1 (or the pseudogene TRBV3-2) and TRBJ1-4, with D perhaps TRBD1 (6 bases). Germline V lookup: CDR1 LGHDT, CDR2 YNNKEL (reference sequence). Trimming removed 4 bases at V and 0 bases at J, with 9 bases between. The length of the CDR3 is 15 residues. The CDR3 spells CASSPRTATNEKLFF. CDR3 sequence (DNA): TGTGCCAGCAGCCCTCGGACAGCAACTAATGAAAAACTGTTTTTT.

This chain uses TRBV6-5 with TRBJ1-3; possible D gene TRBD1, 5 bases. Germline-derived CDR1 and CDR2 are MNHEY and SVGAGI. The CDR3 has 14 amino acids. Between the trimmed V and J ends, which lost 5 bases and 8 bases, there was a span of 16 bases. The CDR3 DNA is TGTGCCAGCAGTACAAGACTCCAGGGTGACACCATATATTTT. Translation gives CASSTRLQGDTIYF.

The V call is TRBV11-3, the J call TRBJ1-1, with a possible D match to TRBD1 (6 bases). This CDR3 is built from 15 residues. V lost 3 bases to trimming and J lost 0 bases, with 11 bases between them. Germline CDR1 is SGHNT and CDR2 is YENEEA. CDR3 amino acids: CASSLSTGMNTEAFF. CDR3 nucleotide sequence: TGTGCCAGCAGCTTGAGTACAGGGATGAACACTGAAGCTTTCTTT. Filled out from reference TRBV11-3 and TRBJ1-1, the complete variable domain reads EAGVVQSPRYKIIEKKQPVAFWCNPISGHNTLYWYLQNLGQGPELLIRYENEEAVDDSQLPKDRFSAERLKGVDSTLKIQPAELGDSAVYLCASSLSTGMNTEAFFGQGTRLTVV.

The chain combines TRBV7-3 with TRBJ2-6; D call uncertain. The V gene's germline CDR1 is SGHTA and CDR2 FQGTGA. V was shortened by 6 bases and J by 1 base, with 4 bases between the two germline ends. The CDR3 extends over 13 amino acids. The chain's CDR3 is CASSPSGANVLTF. Written as DNA, the CDR3 is TGTGCCAGCAGTCCGTCTGGGGCCAACGTCCTGACTTTC.

The V and J genes are TRBV7-2 and TRBJ1-1, with D possibly being TRBD1 (5 bases). Germline CDR1 reads SGHTA; CDR2 reads FQGNSA. V lost 4 bases and J lost 1, with 10 bases in between. The CDR3 has 14 residues. CDR3 DNA sequence: TGTGCCAGCAGCTCCGACAGAAGGAACACTGAAGCTTTCTTT. Amino acids: CASSSDRRNTEAFF.

The chain recombines TRBV6-5 with TRBJ2-7, with 9 bases matching TRBD1. CDR1 is MNHEY, CDR2 SVGAGI, per germline. The CDR3 is made up of 12 amino acids. J lost 5 bases, V lost 6 bases, and 2 bases had no gene match. The DNA for the CDR3 is TGTGCCAGCAGGGACAGGGGAAACGAGCAGTACTTC. Translated: CASRDRGNEQYF.

The rearrangement uses TRBV2 and TRBJ2-3; D unresolved. Trimming pared 7 bases from V and 1 base from J, leaving 12 bases between. The CDR3 loop spans 14 amino acids. Germline V CDR1 and CDR2: SNHLY, FYNNEI. Here the CDR3 reads CASNFGGGTDTQYF. The CDR3 DNA follows: TGTGCCAGCAACTTCGGCGGAGGCACAGATACGCAGTATTTT.

The rearrangement joins TRBV7-9 to TRBJ1-1; D perhaps matches TRBD1 (5 bases). Germline lookup yields CDR1 SEHNR and CDR2 FQNEAQ (reference sequence). This CDR3 spans 16 amino acids. Trimming removed 1 base at V and 0 bases at J, with 12 bases between. For the CDR3, the DNA is TGTGCCAGCAGCTTAGACTTAGGACACATGAACACTGAAGCTTTCTTT. As protein: CASSLDLGHMNTEAFF.